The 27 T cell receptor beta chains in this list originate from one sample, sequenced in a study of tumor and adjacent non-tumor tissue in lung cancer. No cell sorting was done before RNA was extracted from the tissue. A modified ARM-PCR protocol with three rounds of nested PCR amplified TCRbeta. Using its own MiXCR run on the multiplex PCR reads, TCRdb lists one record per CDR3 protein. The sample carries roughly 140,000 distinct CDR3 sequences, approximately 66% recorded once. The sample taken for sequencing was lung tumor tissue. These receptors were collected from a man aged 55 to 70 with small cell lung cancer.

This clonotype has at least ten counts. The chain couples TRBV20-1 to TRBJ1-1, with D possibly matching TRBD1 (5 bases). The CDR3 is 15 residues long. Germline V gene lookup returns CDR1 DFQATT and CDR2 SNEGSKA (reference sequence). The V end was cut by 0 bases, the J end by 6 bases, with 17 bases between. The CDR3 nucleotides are TGCAGTGCTAGAGATCAGGTGTCAGGGCTCCCTGAAGCTTTCTTT. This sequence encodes CSARDQVSGLPEAFF.

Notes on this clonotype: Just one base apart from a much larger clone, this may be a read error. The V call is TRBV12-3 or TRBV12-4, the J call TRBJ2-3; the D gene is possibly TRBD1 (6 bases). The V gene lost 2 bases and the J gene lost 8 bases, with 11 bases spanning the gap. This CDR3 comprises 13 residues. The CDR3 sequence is CASSLMGAGTQYF. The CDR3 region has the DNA TGTGCCAGCAGTTTAATGGGGGCAGGTACGCAGTATTTT.

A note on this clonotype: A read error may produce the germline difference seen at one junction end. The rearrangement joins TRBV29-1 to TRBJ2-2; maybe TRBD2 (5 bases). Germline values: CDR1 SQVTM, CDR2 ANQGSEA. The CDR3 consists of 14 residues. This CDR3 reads CSVGWHLNTGEQFF. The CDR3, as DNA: TGCAGCGTTGGGTGGCATTTGAACACCGGGGAGCAGTTTTTT.

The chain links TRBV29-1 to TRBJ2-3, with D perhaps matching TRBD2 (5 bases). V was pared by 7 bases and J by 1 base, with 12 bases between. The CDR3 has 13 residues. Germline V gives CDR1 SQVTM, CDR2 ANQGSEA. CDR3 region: CSAPLEGTDTQYF. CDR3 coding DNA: TGCAGCGCCCCTCTGGAGGGCACAGATACGCAGTATTTT.

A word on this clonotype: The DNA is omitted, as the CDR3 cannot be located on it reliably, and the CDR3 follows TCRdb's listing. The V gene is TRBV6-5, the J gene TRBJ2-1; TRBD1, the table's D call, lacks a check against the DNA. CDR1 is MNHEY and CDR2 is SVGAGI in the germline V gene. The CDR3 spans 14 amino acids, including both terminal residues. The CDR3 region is CASTWGTGANEHFF.

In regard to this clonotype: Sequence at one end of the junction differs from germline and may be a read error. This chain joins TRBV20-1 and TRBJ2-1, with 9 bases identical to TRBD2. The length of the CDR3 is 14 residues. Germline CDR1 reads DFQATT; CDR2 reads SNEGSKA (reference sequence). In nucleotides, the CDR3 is TGCAGTGCTAGAGAAAATAGCGGGAGAAATGAGCGGTTCTTC. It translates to CSARENSGRNERFF.

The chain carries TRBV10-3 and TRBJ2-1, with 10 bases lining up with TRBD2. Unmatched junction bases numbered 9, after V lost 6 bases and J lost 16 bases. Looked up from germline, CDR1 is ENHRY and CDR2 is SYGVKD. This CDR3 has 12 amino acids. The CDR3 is CAIRSGRDEQFF. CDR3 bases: TGTGCCATCAGGAGCGGGAGGGATGAACAATTCTTC.

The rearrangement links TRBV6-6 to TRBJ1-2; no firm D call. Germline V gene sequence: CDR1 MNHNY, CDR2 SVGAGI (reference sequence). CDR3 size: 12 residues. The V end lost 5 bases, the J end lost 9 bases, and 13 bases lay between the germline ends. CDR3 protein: CASSHNAGSYTF. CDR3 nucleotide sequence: TGTGCCAGCAGTCATAACGCTGGTAGCTACACCTTC.

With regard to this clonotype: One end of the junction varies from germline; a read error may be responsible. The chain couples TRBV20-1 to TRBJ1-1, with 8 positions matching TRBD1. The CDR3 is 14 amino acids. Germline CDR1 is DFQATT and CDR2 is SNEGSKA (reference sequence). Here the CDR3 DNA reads TGCAGTACTAGAGAGGCAGGGGGCAGGCCTAAAGCTTTCTTT. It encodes CSTREAGGRPKAFF.

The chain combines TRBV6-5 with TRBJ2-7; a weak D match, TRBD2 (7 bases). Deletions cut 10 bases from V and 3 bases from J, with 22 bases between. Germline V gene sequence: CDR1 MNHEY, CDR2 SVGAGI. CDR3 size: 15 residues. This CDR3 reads CATKGGLAPGYEQYV. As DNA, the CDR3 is TGTGCCACCAAGGGGGGGCTAGCGCCGGGCTACGAGCAGTACGTC.

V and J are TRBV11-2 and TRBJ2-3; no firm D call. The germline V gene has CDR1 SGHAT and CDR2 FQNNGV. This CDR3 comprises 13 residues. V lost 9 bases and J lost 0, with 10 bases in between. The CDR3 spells CASSIPSTDTQYF. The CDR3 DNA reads TGTGCCAGTAGCATTCCCAGCACAGATACGCAGTATTTT.

The CDR3 reads CASSSQGASDEQYV. CDR3 nucleotide sequence: TGTGCCAGCAGTTCCCAGGGGGCGAGTGACGAGCAGTACGTC. The chain combines TRBV12-3 or TRBV12-4 with TRBJ2-7; 8 nucleotides agree with TRBD1. V was pared by 4 bases and J by 5 bases, with 7 bases of the junction left unmatched. This CDR3 comprises 14 residues.

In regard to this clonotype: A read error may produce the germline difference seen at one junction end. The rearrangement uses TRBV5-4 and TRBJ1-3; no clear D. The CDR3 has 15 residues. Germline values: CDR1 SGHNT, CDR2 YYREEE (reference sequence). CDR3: CTSSLDPISGNTIYF. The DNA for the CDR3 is TGTACCAGCAGTTTGGATCCCATCTCTGGAAACACCATATATTTT.

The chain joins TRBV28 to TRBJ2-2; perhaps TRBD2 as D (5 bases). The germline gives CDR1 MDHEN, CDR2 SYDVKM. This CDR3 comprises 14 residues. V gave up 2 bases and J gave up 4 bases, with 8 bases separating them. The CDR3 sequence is CASSLGGPTGELFF. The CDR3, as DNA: TGTGCCAGCAGTTTAGGCGGGCCCACCGGGGAGCTGTTTTTT.

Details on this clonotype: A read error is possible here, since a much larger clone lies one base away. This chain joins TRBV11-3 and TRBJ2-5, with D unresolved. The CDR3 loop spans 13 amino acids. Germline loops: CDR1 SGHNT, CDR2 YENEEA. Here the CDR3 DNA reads TGTGCCAACAGCTTAGGTCGGTCAGAGACCCAGTACTTC. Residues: CANSLGRSETQYF.

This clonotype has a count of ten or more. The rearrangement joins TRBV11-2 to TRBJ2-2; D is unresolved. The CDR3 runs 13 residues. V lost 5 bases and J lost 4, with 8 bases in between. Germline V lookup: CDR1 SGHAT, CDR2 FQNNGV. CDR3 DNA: TGTGCCAGCAGCCTAAGACCCACCGGGGAGCTGTTTTTT. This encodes CASSLRPTGELFF.

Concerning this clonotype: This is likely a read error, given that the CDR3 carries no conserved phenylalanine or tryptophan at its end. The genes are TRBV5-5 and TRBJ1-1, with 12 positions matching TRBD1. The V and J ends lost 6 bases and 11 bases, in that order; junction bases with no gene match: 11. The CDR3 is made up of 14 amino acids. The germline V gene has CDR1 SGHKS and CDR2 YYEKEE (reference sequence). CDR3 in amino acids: CASIRGQGATAAFY. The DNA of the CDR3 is TGTGCCAGCATTAGGGGACAGGGGGCCACCGCGGCTTTCTAT.

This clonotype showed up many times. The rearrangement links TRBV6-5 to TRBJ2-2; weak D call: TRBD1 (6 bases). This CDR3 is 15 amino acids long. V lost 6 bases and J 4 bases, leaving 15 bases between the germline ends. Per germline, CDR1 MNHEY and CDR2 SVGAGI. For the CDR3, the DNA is TGTGCCAGCAGAGCCATACAGGGACCCACCGGGGAGCTGTTTTTT. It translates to CASRAIQGPTGELFF.

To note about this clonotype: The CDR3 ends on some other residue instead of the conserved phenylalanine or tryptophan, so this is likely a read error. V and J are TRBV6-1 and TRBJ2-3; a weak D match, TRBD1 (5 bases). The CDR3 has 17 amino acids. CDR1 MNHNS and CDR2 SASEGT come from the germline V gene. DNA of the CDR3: TGCGCCAGCAGTGAACTGGGGCCAGGGAACAGCACAGATACGCAGTATATT. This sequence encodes CASSELGPGNSTDTQYI.

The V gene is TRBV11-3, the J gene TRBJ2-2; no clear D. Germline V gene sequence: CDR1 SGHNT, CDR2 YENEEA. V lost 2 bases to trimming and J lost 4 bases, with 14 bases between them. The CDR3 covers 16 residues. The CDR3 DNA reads TGTGCCAGCAGCTTAACCGCGGTAGTTGTCACCGGGGAGCTGTTTTTT. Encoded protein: CASSLTAVVVTGELFF.

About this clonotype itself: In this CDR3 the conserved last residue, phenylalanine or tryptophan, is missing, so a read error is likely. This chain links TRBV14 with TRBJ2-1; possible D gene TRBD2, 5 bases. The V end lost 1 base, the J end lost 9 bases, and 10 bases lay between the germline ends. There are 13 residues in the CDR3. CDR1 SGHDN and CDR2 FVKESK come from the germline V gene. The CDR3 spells CASSQVPAGEQFL. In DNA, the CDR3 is TGTGCCAGCAGCCAAGTCCCGGCGGGTGAGCAGTTCCTC.

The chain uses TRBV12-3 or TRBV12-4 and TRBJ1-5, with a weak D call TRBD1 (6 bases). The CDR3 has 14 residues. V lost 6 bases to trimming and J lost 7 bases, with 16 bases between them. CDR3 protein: CASRRTADGQPQHF. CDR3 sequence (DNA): TGTGCCAGCAGACGGACAGCGGACGGGCAGCCCCAGCATTTT.

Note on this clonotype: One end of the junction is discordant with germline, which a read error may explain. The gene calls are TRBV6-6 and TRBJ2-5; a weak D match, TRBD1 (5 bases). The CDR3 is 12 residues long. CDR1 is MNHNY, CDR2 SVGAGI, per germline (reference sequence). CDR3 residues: CTSRQSQETQYF. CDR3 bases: TGTACCAGCAGACAGAGCCAAGAGACCCAGTACTTC.

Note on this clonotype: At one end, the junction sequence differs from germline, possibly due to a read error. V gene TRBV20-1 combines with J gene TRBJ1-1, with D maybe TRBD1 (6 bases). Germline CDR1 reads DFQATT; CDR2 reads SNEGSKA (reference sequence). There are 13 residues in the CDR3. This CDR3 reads CSARNGGDTEVFF. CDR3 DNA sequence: TGCAGTGCTAGAAATGGGGGCGACACTGAAGTTTTCTTT.

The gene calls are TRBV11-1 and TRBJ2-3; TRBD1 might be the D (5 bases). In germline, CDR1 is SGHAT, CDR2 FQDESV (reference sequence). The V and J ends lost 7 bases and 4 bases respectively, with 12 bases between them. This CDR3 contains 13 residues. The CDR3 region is CASNIDSADTQYF. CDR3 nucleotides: TGTGCCAGCAACATAGACAGCGCAGATACGCAGTATTTT.

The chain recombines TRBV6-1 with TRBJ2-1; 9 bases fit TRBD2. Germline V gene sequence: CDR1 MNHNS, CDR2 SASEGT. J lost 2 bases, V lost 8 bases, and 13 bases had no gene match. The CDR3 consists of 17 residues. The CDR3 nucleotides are TGTGCCAGCCGCCCCGGTCACTTAGCGGGGGCCTACAATGAGCAGTTCTTC. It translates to CASRPGHLAGAYNEQFF.

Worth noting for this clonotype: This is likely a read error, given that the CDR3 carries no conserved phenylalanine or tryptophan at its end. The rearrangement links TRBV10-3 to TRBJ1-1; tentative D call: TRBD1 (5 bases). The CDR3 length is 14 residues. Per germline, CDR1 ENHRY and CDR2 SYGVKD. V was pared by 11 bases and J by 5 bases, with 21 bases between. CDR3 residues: CASRPSQGGTEAFY. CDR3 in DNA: TGTGCCTCTCGCCCCAGCCAGGGTGGAACTGAAGCTTTCTAT.